This T cell receptor (beta chain) emerged from a study of OX40 agonist ivuxolimab in advanced cancers. Study-level results: In the 0.1 to 3.0 mg/kg range, CD4+ and CD8+ blood T cells had expanded clonally by week 6. Averaged across samples, CD8+ T cells carried more expanded clones than CD4+ did.

Systemic immunosuppression or a history of autoimmune disease excluded patients. Worth noting for this clone: As yet, its antigen is unknown.

The CDR3 contains 13 residues. V gave up 7 bases and J gave up 4 bases; unmatched junction bases: 3. The V gene's germline CDR1 is WSHSY and CDR2 SAAADI. Sequencing was performed with immunoSEQ multiplex PCR; in TCRdb, only in-frame clones are kept and a portion is missing. Of 48,000 or so clones listed, roughly 77% are singletons. Sequencing used CD4+ or CD8+ T cells sorted from blood, obtained in a trial of the OX40 agonist ivuxolimab. V usage is TRBV10-2 and J usage is TRBJ1-2, with TRBD1 matching over 10 bases. This receptor was identified in an adult with an advanced solid tumor such as melanoma, head and neck, liver or kidney cancer. CDR3 protein: CASMGQGFYGYTF. CDR3 nucleotide sequence: TGCGCCAGCATGGGACAGGGGTTCTATGGCTACACCTTC.